The source of this T cell receptor beta chain is a study of blood T cell repertoires in COVID-19. CDR3 length: 13 amino acids. Germline values: CDR1 SQVTM, CDR2 ANQGSEA. The V end lost 5 bases, the J end lost 5 bases, and 12 bases lay between the germline ends. No more than 2 weeks before study entry, exposed participants had met a case of COVID-19. This clone has a handful of counts. Using immunoSEQ multiplex PCR, the repertoire was profiled, and TCRdb retains in-frame clones only, with some absent. The repertoire holds 130,000 to 150,000 clones, with 65% to 85% as singletons. The sample comprised PBMCs or T cells enriched from blood (not recorded which). This chain uses TRBV29-1 with TRBJ2-2, with D maybe TRBD1 (7 bases). The origin of this receptor is a woman aged 45-65 years who had been exposed to COVID-19. The CDR3 spells CSVLAGGTGELFF. CDR3 sequence (DNA): TGCAGCGTTCTGGCAGGGGGGACCGGGGAGCTGTTTTTT.